This TCR beta chain was documented in a study of shared clonotypes between healthy human individuals. About the study: The study enrolled a couple of women and three men aged 18 to 49. Study observations and caveats: All-four-donor shared clonotypes had higher generation probabilities than non-shared clonotypes did. Sorted-subset sequencing was shown by rarefaction to be incomplete despite large depth. Sampling involved blood alone; tissue repertoires likely differ.

The CDR3 totals 12 residues. Germline V gene lookup returns CDR1 SGDLS and CDR2 YYNGEE. The V end lost 0 bases, the J end lost 13 bases, and 13 bases lay between the germline ends. In this sample, this clone turned up once. Its antigen is undetermined. Measured with immunoSEQ multiplex PCR; TCRdb has only the in-frame clones, and not every one. The sample lists 2.3 million or so clones, roughly 93% occurring once. The sequence was collected from a man younger than 30 in good health. Some clones in this sample may be carry-over from other donors' samples. The sequencing input was naive CD4+ T cells from PBMCs. Specified subset: CD45RA+ positively selected. The chain has TRBV9 and TRBJ1-2; D not resolved. The CDR3 sequence: CASSVDSRASTF. The CDR3 DNA follows: TGTGCCAGCAGCGTAGATAGTCGGGCTTCCACCTTC.